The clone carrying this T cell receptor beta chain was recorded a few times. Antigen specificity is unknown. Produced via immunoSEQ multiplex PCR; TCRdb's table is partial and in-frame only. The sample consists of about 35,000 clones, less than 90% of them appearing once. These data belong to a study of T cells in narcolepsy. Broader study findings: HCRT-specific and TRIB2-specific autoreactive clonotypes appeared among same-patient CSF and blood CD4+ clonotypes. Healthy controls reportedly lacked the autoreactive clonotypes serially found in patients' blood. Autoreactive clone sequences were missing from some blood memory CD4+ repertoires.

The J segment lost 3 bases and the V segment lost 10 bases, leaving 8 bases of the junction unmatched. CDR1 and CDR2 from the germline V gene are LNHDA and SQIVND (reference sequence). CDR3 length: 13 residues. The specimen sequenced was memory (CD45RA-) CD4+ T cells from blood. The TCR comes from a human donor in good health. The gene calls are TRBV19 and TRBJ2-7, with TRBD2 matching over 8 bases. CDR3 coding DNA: TGTGCCACCCAGGGCGGGGGGCTCTACGAGCAGTACTTC. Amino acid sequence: CATQGGGLYEQYF.